These T cell receptor beta chains were read from a single sample in a study of technical replicates of blood from several donors. Method: immunoSEQ multiplex PCR; TCRdb's copy keeps in-frame clones and lacks some. Of tens of thousands of clones in the sample, approximately 94% are singletons; the top ten hold roughly 0.37%. Input material: T cells isolated from PBMCs. Receptors originate from a human donor in good health. Each CDR3 is given with its conserved first and last residue. Each record gives: clone size, V gene, D gene, J gene, CDR3 protein, CDR3 DNA. A D gene is named only where the DNA matches it firmly. Not every row has a clone size; where given, it reads once, few, many or a size class.

clone_size: .; v_call: TRBV28; d_call: TRBD2; j_call: TRBJ2-1; cdr3_aa: CASSLPGTSGSQKQFF; cdr3_nt: TGTGCCAGCAGTTTACCGGGAACTAGCGGGAGCCAAAAGCAGTTCTTC
clone_size: .; v_call: TRBV7-8; d_call: .; j_call: TRBJ2-7; cdr3_aa: CASSSCRTVCEQYF; cdr3_nt: TGTGCCAGCAGCTCGTGCCGGACTGTTTGCGAGCAGTACTTC
clone_size: .; v_call: TRBV9; d_call: .; j_call: TRBJ1-2; cdr3_aa: CASSVGGGSYGYTF; cdr3_nt: TGTGCCAGCAGCGTAGGGGGAGGCAGCTATGGCTACACCTTC
clone_size: once; v_call: TRBV7-6; d_call: .; j_call: TRBJ2-7; cdr3_aa: CASSPGLGLYEQYF; cdr3_nt: TGTGCCAGCAGCCCTGGACTGGGTCTTTACGAGCAGTACTTC
clone_size: .; v_call: TRBV5-6; d_call: TRBD2; j_call: TRBJ2-1; cdr3_aa: CASSLPREGTYNEQFF; cdr3_nt: TGTGCCAGCAGCTTGCCCAGGGAGGGGACCTACAATGAGCAGTTCTTC
clone_size: few; v_call: TRBV18; d_call: .; j_call: TRBJ1-1; cdr3_aa: CASSAQGNTEAFF; cdr3_nt: TGTGCCAGCTCAGCCCAGGGGAACACTGAAGCTTTCTTT
clone_size: .; v_call: TRBV7-2; d_call: .; j_call: TRBJ2-3; cdr3_aa: CASSWSGTQGDTQYF; cdr3_nt: TGTGCCAGCAGCTGGAGCGGGACCCAGGGGGATACGCAGTATTTT
clone_size: .; v_call: TRBV28; d_call: .; j_call: TRBJ2-7; cdr3_aa: CASSFALPAFAYEQYF; cdr3_nt: TGTGCCAGCAGTTTCGCGCTCCCCGCCTTTGCTTACGAGCAGTACTTC
clone_size: .; v_call: TRBV18; d_call: TRBD1; j_call: TRBJ1-4; cdr3_aa: CASGTGDEKLFF; cdr3_nt: TGTGCCAGTGGGACAGGGGATGAAAAACTGTTTTTT
clone_size: .; v_call: TRBV4-3; d_call: .; j_call: TRBJ2-3; cdr3_aa: CASSRGRTQGPDTQYF; cdr3_nt: TGCGCCAGCAGCCGGGGGCGGACCCAGGGCCCAGATACGCAGTATTTT
clone_size: .; v_call: TRBV28; d_call: .; j_call: TRBJ1-1; cdr3_aa: CASSFSDKNTEAFF; cdr3_nt: TGTGCCAGCAGCTTCAGCGATAAAAACACTGAAGCTTTCTTT
clone_size: .; v_call: TRBV5-4; d_call: TRBD1; j_call: TRBJ1-2; cdr3_aa: CASSFPTGIGYGYTF; cdr3_nt: TGTGCCAGCAGCTTCCCGACAGGGATAGGCTATGGCTACACCTTC
clone_size: .; v_call: TRBV4-1; d_call: .; j_call: TRBJ1-5; cdr3_aa: CASSQEGRVNQPQHF; cdr3_nt: TGCGCCAGCAGCCAAGAAGGGAGGGTGAATCAGCCCCAGCATTTT
clone_size: .; v_call: TRBV7-9; d_call: TRBD1; j_call: TRBJ1-2; cdr3_aa: CASSLGIGQDYGYTF; cdr3_nt: TGTGCCAGCAGCTTAGGTATAGGACAGGACTATGGCTACACCTTC
clone_size: .; v_call: TRBV19; d_call: .; j_call: TRBJ1-2; cdr3_aa: CASNFDSEGYGYTF; cdr3_nt: TGTGCCAGTAATTTCGACAGCGAAGGCTATGGCTACACCTTC
clone_size: once; v_call: TRBV30; d_call: TRBD1; j_call: TRBJ1-1; cdr3_aa: CAWSVQGSSEAFF; cdr3_nt: TGTGCCTGGAGTGTACAGGGGTCCAGTGAAGCTTTCTTT
clone_size: .; v_call: TRBV5-1; d_call: TRBD2; j_call: TRBJ2-3; cdr3_aa: CASSLGTGGNTDTQYF; cdr3_nt: TGCGCCAGCAGCTTGGGGACGGGAGGGAACACAGATACGCAGTATTTT
clone_size: once; v_call: TRBV27; d_call: TRBD1; j_call: TRBJ2-7; cdr3_aa: CATSGTGLYEQYF; cdr3_nt: TGTGCCACATCCGGGACAGGGCTCTACGAGCAGTACTTC
clone_size: .; v_call: TRBV7-6; d_call: .; j_call: TRBJ2-2; cdr3_aa: CASSLASVGTGELFF; cdr3_nt: TGTGCCAGCAGCTTAGCTAGCGTCGGAACCGGGGAGCTGTTTTTT
clone_size: .; v_call: TRBV18; d_call: TRBD2; j_call: TRBJ2-7; cdr3_aa: CASSVGTSGSYEQYF; cdr3_nt: TGTGCCAGCTCAGTGGGGACTAGCGGATCCTACGAGCAGTACTTC
clone_size: .; v_call: TRBV19; d_call: .; j_call: TRBJ1-1; cdr3_aa: CASSIRSGDTEAFF; cdr3_nt: TGTGCCAGTAGTATAAGGTCGGGTGACACTGAAGCTTTCTTT
clone_size: .; v_call: TRBV11-2; d_call: TRBD2; j_call: TRBJ2-1; cdr3_aa: CASSLAGLASYNEQFF; cdr3_nt: TGTGCCAGCAGCTTAGCGGGACTAGCGTCCTACAATGAGCAGTTCTTC
clone_size: .; v_call: TRBV19; d_call: .; j_call: TRBJ2-6; cdr3_aa: CASSIDPSGLGANVLTF; cdr3_nt: TGTGCCAGTAGTATAGATCCTAGTGGCCTTGGGGCCAACGTCCTGACTTTC
clone_size: .; v_call: TRBV6-1; d_call: .; j_call: TRBJ1-4; cdr3_aa: CASSEQEGTNEKLFF; cdr3_nt: TGTGCCAGCAGTGAACAGGAGGGAACTAATGAAAAACTGTTTTTT
clone_size: few; v_call: TRBV5-1; d_call: TRBD1; j_call: TRBJ1-1; cdr3_aa: CASSLETTGDTEAFF; cdr3_nt: TGCGCCAGCAGCTTGGAAACGACAGGGGACACTGAAGCTTTCTTT
clone_size: .; v_call: TRBV5-1; d_call: TRBD2; j_call: TRBJ2-4; cdr3_aa: CASSSRLAGGVKNIQYF; cdr3_nt: TGCGCCAGCAGTTCCCGACTAGCGGGAGGGGTAAAAAACATTCAGTACTTC
clone_size: .; v_call: TRBV4-2; d_call: .; j_call: TRBJ2-5; cdr3_aa: CASSPAEEPTQYF; cdr3_nt: TGTGCCAGCAGCCCAGCCGAGGAGCCGACCCAGTACTTC
clone_size: .; v_call: TRBV5-5; d_call: TRBD1; j_call: TRBJ2-3; cdr3_aa: CASSLGQGADTQYF; cdr3_nt: TGTGCCAGCAGCTTAGGACAGGGGGCAGATACGCAGTATTTT
clone_size: .; v_call: TRBV2; d_call: .; j_call: TRBJ1-3; cdr3_aa: CASSVGQASGNTIYF; cdr3_nt: TGTGCCAGCAGTGTTGGCCAGGCCTCTGGAAACACCATATATTTT
clone_size: .; v_call: TRBV13; d_call: .; j_call: TRBJ2-7; cdr3_aa: CASSLGVRQTLYF; cdr3_nt: TGTGCCAGCAGCTTAGGAGTCCGGCAGACTTTGTACTTC
clone_size: once; v_call: TRBV7-2; d_call: .; j_call: TRBJ2-1; cdr3_aa: CASSLQEVLSSYWNEQFF; cdr3_nt: TGTGCCAGCAGCTTACAGGAGGTTCTCTCCTCATACTGGAATGAGCAGTTCTTC
clone_size: .; v_call: TRBV11-2; d_call: TRBD2; j_call: TRBJ2-1; cdr3_aa: CASSLGGTSGVNYNEQFF; cdr3_nt: TGTGCCAGCAGCTTAGGTGGGACTAGCGGGGTGAACTACAATGAGCAGTTCTTC
clone_size: once; v_call: TRBV9; d_call: TRBD1; j_call: TRBJ1-3; cdr3_aa: CASSGSGQGGPGNTIYF; cdr3_nt: TGTGCCAGCAGCGGCTCCGGACAGGGAGGACCTGGAAACACCATATATTTT
clone_size: .; v_call: TRBV7-2; d_call: .; j_call: TRBJ2-3; cdr3_aa: CASSLDSLTDTQYF; cdr3_nt: TGTGCCAGCAGCTTAGACAGTCTCACAGATACGCAGTATTTT
clone_size: .; v_call: TRBV2; d_call: TRBD1; j_call: TRBJ2-2; cdr3_aa: CASFTGGVPGELFF; cdr3_nt: TGTGCCAGCTTTACAGGGGGTGTTCCCGGGGAGCTGTTTTTT
clone_size: .; v_call: TRBV6-1; d_call: .; j_call: TRBJ2-1; cdr3_aa: CASSETRLNEQFF; cdr3_nt: TGTGCCAGCAGTGAGACTAGGCTGAATGAGCAGTTCTTC
clone_size: .; v_call: TRBV9; d_call: TRBD2; j_call: TRBJ2-3; cdr3_aa: CASSPLAGAGTDTQYF; cdr3_nt: TGTGCCAGCAGCCCGCTAGCGGGAGCTGGTACAGATACGCAGTATTTT
clone_size: .; v_call: TRBV11-3; d_call: .; j_call: TRBJ1-4; cdr3_aa: CASSLGAKEKLFF; cdr3_nt: TGTGCCAGCAGCTTAGGAGCAAAGGAGAAACTGTTTTTT
clone_size: .; v_call: TRBV19; d_call: .; j_call: TRBJ1-5; cdr3_aa: CASSMGGQPNQPQHF; cdr3_nt: TGTGCCAGTAGTATGGGGGGGCAACCCAATCAGCCCCAGCATTTT
clone_size: few; v_call: TRBV27; d_call: .; j_call: TRBJ1-1; cdr3_aa: CASRLTGRTEAFF; cdr3_nt: TGTGCCAGCAGGCTGACAGGTCGGACTGAAGCTTTCTTT
clone_size: .; v_call: TRBV7-9; d_call: TRBD1; j_call: TRBJ1-1; cdr3_aa: CASSSGTGGFEAFF; cdr3_nt: TGTGCCAGCAGCTCCGGGACAGGGGGCTTTGAAGCTTTCTTT
clone_size: .; v_call: TRBV9; d_call: .; j_call: TRBJ2-3; cdr3_aa: CASSRTGGALHTDTQYF; cdr3_nt: TGTGCCAGCAGCCGGACCGGAGGGGCCCTACACACAGATACGCAGTATTTT
clone_size: .; v_call: TRBV5-5; d_call: .; j_call: TRBJ1-2; cdr3_aa: CASSPDSPYYGYTF; cdr3_nt: TGTGCCAGCAGCCCCGACAGCCCCTACTATGGCTACACCTTC
clone_size: .; v_call: TRBV4-3; d_call: .; j_call: TRBJ2-3; cdr3_aa: CASSPIEGGALDTQYF; cdr3_nt: TGCGCCAGCAGCCCCATAGAGGGCGGAGCTTTAGATACGCAGTATTTT
clone_size: few; v_call: TRBV15; d_call: TRBD2; j_call: TRBJ2-2; cdr3_aa: CATSSIAGRELFF; cdr3_nt: TGTGCCACCAGCAGCATAGCGGGACGGGAGCTGTTTTTT
clone_size: .; v_call: TRBV7-2; d_call: .; j_call: TRBJ2-7; cdr3_aa: CASASGSYEQYF; cdr3_nt: TGTGCCAGCGCTTCCGGGAGCTACGAGCAGTACTTC
clone_size: .; v_call: TRBV7-2; d_call: TRBD2; j_call: TRBJ2-1; cdr3_aa: CASSSGLAGGNEQFF; cdr3_nt: TGTGCCAGCAGCTCCGGACTAGCGGGGGGCAATGAGCAGTTCTTC
clone_size: once; v_call: TRBV25-1; d_call: TRBD2; j_call: TRBJ2-3; cdr3_aa: CASSEYRAGGRADTQYF; cdr3_nt: TGTGCCAGCAGTGAATATCGTGCGGGAGGGCGGGCAGATACGCAGTATTTT
clone_size: .; v_call: TRBV21-1; d_call: .; j_call: TRBJ1-5; cdr3_aa: CASSKPTGNQPQHF; cdr3_nt: TGTGCCAGCAGCAAACCTACAGGGAATCAGCCCCAGCATTTT
clone_size: .; v_call: TRBV5-4; d_call: TRBD1; j_call: TRBJ1-1; cdr3_aa: CASSPTGGMNTEAFF; cdr3_nt: TGTGCCAGCAGCCCGACAGGGGGCATGAACACTGAAGCTTTCTTT
clone_size: .; v_call: TRBV29-1; d_call: TRBD1; j_call: TRBJ1-2; cdr3_aa: CSVDRDSQSPGYTF; cdr3_nt: TGCAGCGTTGACCGGGACAGCCAGAGTCCTGGCTACACCTTC
clone_size: .; v_call: TRBV9; d_call: TRBD2; j_call: TRBJ2-7; cdr3_aa: CASSVGLASSYEQYF; cdr3_nt: TGTGCCAGCAGCGTGGGACTAGCGAGCTCCTACGAGCAGTACTTC
clone_size: .; v_call: TRBV30; d_call: TRBD2; j_call: TRBJ2-5; cdr3_aa: CAWSPRGGRETQYF; cdr3_nt: TGTGCCTGGAGTCCCCGCGGCGGGAGGGAGACCCAGTACTTC